Given below is one T cell receptor beta chain in context. The antigen is undetermined. Investigators produced naive CD8 libraries from roughly 20,000 to 1,000,000 sorted cells, drawing on 10%, 30% or 50% RNA. The source of the sample is a study of molecular identifiers for immune sequencing clone quantification. Points from the study as a whole: Highly expanded clone sizes could be underestimated through barcode sharing by identical TCR molecules.

V shed 8 bases and J shed 1 base, with 12 bases lying between them. Germline CDR1 and CDR2: DFQATT and SNEGSKA (reference sequence). The CDR3 runs to 13 residues. From the PCR reads, TCRdb called clonotypes with MiXCR, one entry per CDR3 protein. The data show some 650,000 distinct CDR3 sequences, roughly 21% seen once. The source is a human donor in good health. Some libraries in this study had Jurkat cell RNA spiked in. The V and J genes are TRBV20-1 and TRBJ2-1; D not certain. Sequenced sample: naive CD8+ T cells from blood, with Jurkat cell RNA spiked in. Subset: FACS-sorted CD8+CD4-CCR7+CD45RA+ naive T cells. As DNA, the CDR3 is TGCAGTTACCTTTCTCTTTCCTACAATGAGCAGTTCTTC. Its protein product is CSYLSLSYNEQFF.